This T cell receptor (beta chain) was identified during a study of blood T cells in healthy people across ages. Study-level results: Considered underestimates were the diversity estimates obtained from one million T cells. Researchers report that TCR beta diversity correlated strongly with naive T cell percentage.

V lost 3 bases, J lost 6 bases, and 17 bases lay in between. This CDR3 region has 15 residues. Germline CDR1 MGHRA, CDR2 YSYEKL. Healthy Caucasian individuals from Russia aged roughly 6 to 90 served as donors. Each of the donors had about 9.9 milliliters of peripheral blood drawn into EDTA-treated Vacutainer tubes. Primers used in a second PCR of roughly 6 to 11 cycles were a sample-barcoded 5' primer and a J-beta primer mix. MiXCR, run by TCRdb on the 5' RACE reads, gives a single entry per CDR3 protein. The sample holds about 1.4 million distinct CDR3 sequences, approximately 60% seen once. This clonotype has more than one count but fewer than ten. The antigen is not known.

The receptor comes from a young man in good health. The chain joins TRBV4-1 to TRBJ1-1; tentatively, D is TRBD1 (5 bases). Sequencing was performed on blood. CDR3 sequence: CASSQGDEGYPEAFF. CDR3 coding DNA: TGCGCCAGCAGCCAGGGGGACGAAGGCTACCCTGAAGCTTTCTTT.